These 26 T cell receptor beta chains originate from one sample sequenced in a study of cytomegalovirus exposure and HLA in healthy donors. Profiling relied on immunoSEQ multiplex PCR, and the TCRdb table lists in-frame clones only, not all of them. The table includes approximately 240,000 clones, around 90% detected once. Sequenced: PBMCs. These receptors came from a woman under 30 in good health and CMV-seronegative.

The V call is TRBV27, the J call TRBJ2-7; maybe TRBD2 (6 bases). CDR1 and CDR2 (germline): MNHEY, SMNVEV (reference sequence). Trimming left V 6 bases short and J 2 bases short, with 17 bases between. This CDR3 contains 15 residues. This chain's CDR3 is CASSSGGDRTYEQYF. The CDR3 DNA sequence: TGTGCCAGCAGCTCCGGGGGAGACAGAACCTACGAGCAGTACTTC.

There are many counts of this clone. The chain recombines TRBV30 with TRBJ2-5; possible D gene TRBD2, 6 bases. This CDR3 comprises 15 residues. Germline lookup yields CDR1 GTSNPN and CDR2 SVGIG (reference sequence). V shed 4 bases and J shed 7 bases, with 22 bases lying between them. Here the CDR3 DNA reads TGTGCCTGGAACCGTGGGGGACTCACGGAAGGGACCCAGTACTTC. Protein sequence: CAWNRGGLTEGTQYF.

This chain joins TRBV28 and TRBJ2-3; TRBD2 might be the D (6 bases). The CDR3 totals 14 residues. The V and J ends lost 3 bases and 3 bases respectively, with 10 bases between them. CDR1 and CDR2 (germline): MDHEN, SYDVKM. The CDR3 reads CASSFGGGTDTQYF. DNA for the CDR3: TGTGCCAGCAGTTTCGGGGGAGGTACAGATACGCAGTATTTT. Using reference TRBV28 and TRBJ2-3 for the parts outside the CDR3, the full variable domain is DVKVTQSSRYLVKRTGEKVFLECVQDMDHENMFWYRQDPGLGLRLIYFSYDVKMKEKGDIPEGYSVSREKKERFSLILESASTNQTSMYLCASSFGGGTDTQYFGPGTRLTVL.

The rearrangement uses TRBV11-3 and TRBJ2-7; D is unclear. CDR1 is SGHNT, CDR2 YENEEA, per germline. CDR3 length: 14 amino acids. The V and J ends lost 1 base and 2 bases respectively, with 9 bases between them. CDR3 sequence: CASSLGGRTYEQYF. CDR3 in DNA: TGTGCCAGCAGCTTAGGTGGCAGAACCTACGAGCAGTACTTC.

This clone has only one observation. The chain employs TRBV5-1 and TRBJ2-7, with TRBD1 as a possible D gene (6 bases). The CDR3 totals 15 residues. Germline CDR1 SGHRS, CDR2 YFSETQ. V was clipped by 0 bases and J by 10 bases, with 20 bases between them. CDR3 amino acids: CASSLGAGDEGAQYF. In DNA, the CDR3 is TGCGCCAGCAGCTTGGGGGCAGGGGATGAAGGAGCCCAGTACTTC.

This chain connects TRBV6-1 to TRBJ1-1; D perhaps matches TRBD1 (5 bases). V lost 2 bases and J lost 4, with 8 bases in between. CDR1 and CDR2 (germline): MNHNS, SASEGT. CDR3 size: 13 residues. The CDR3 DNA reads as TGTGCCAGCAGTGAAAGCGGGGGCACTGAAGCTTTCTTT. Protein sequence: CASSESGGTEAFF.

This rearrangement joins TRBV2 to TRBJ1-1; D is ambiguous. The V end was cut by 5 bases, the J end by 1 base, with 8 bases between. Germline CDR1 and CDR2: SNHLY and FYNNEI. This CDR3 has 13 amino acids. Here the CDR3 DNA reads TGTGCCAGCAGTACCGGGAAGAACACTGAAGCTTTCTTT. It is translated as CASSTGKNTEAFF.

V and J are TRBV7-2 and TRBJ2-7; D is ambiguous. The CDR3 is 13 residues long. The germline V gene encodes CDR1 SGHTA and CDR2 FQGNSA. The V and J ends lost 3 bases and 3 bases respectively, with 9 bases between them. CDR3: CASSLASYYEQYF. In DNA, the CDR3 is TGTGCCAGCAGCTTGGCTAGTTACTACGAGCAGTACTTC.

V usage is TRBV29-1 and J usage is TRBJ2-2; 7 bases are a match to TRBD1. V gave up 4 bases and J gave up 1 base; unmatched junction bases: 3. The CDR3 spans 14 residues. Per the germline V gene, CDR1 is SQVTM and CDR2 is ANQGSEA. The CDR3 spells CSVGTGMNTGELFF. The CDR3 DNA reads TGCAGCGTTGGGACAGGAATGAACACCGGGGAGCTGTTTTTT.

This clone occurred once. The gene calls are TRBV11-2 and TRBJ2-7; 7 bases fit TRBD1. This CDR3 has 13 residues. With V trimmed by 6 bases and J by 3 bases, 5 bases remained unmatched. Germline assignment: CDR1 SGHAT and CDR2 FQNNGV. The CDR3 DNA reads TGTGCCAGCAGTTTGACAGGGATCTACGAGCAGTACTTC. Translating it yields CASSLTGIYEQYF.

This clone was recorded only once. The chain is built from TRBV27 and TRBJ2-3, with TRBD2 matching 14 bases. The CDR3 loop spans 15 amino acids. The J segment lost 10 bases and the V segment lost 6 bases, leaving 9 bases of the junction unmatched. CDR1 and CDR2 (germline): MNHEY, SMNVEV (reference sequence). The CDR3 reads CASSPGTSGSQAQYF. The DNA for the CDR3 is TGTGCCAGCAGCCCCGGGACTAGCGGGAGTCAGGCGCAGTATTTT.

V is TRBV30 and J is TRBJ1-5; perhaps TRBD1 as D (6 bases). V lost 4 bases and J 4 bases, leaving 14 bases between the germline ends. CDR3 length: 14 amino acids. Germline V gene data show CDR1 as GTSNPN and CDR2 as SVGIG (reference sequence). The CDR3 sequence: CAWTQGNRNQPQHF. The CDR3, as DNA: TGTGCCTGGACGCAGGGGAATCGAAATCAGCCCCAGCATTTT.

V gene TRBV19 combines with J gene TRBJ1-5; D is possibly TRBD1 (6 bases). Trimming cost V 5 bases and J 0 bases, with 14 bases left between them. The length of the CDR3 is 16 residues. Germline-derived CDR1 and CDR2 are LNHDA and SQIVND (reference sequence). The CDR3 nucleotides are TGTGCCAGTAGTCCAACTGGGGGCTATAGCAATCAGCCCCAGCATTTT. Protein product: CASSPTGGYSNQPQHF.

This clone was picked up one time. The CDR3: CASTLDLSYNEQFF. CDR3 nucleotide sequence: TGTGCCAGCACCTTGGACTTATCCTACAATGAGCAGTTCTTC. The chain has TRBV6-1 and TRBJ2-1, with D perhaps TRBD2 (5 bases). Germline CDR1 reads MNHNS; CDR2 reads SASEGT. This CDR3 contains 14 residues. Trimming removed 7 bases at V and 1 base at J, with 11 bases between.

The chain couples TRBV30 to TRBJ1-5; TRBD1 aligns across 7 bases. Per the germline V gene, CDR1 is GTSNPN and CDR2 is SVGIG (reference sequence). The CDR3 totals 16 residues. The V segment lost 4 bases and the J segment 4 bases; nucleotides outside the gene matches: 13. CDR3 sequence: CAWTQGRGPGNQPQHF. CDR3 coding DNA: TGTGCCTGGACCCAAGGAAGGGGGCCGGGAAATCAGCCCCAGCATTTT.

The chain links TRBV7-2 to TRBJ1-2; weak D call: TRBD1 (5 bases). V was trimmed by 5 bases and J by 4 bases, leaving 14 bases between them. From germline, CDR1 is SGHTA and CDR2 FQGNSA. The CDR3 totals 14 residues. As DNA, the CDR3 is TGTGCCAGCAGCCCCGAGGGAGGGGCCTATGGCTACACCTTC. Its protein product is CASSPEGGAYGYTF.

The chain is built from TRBV30 and TRBJ2-7; D perhaps matches TRBD2 (6 bases). Deletions cut 4 bases from V and 7 bases from J, with 20 bases between. Germline CDR1 is GTSNPN and CDR2 is SVGIG (reference sequence). CDR3 length: 14 amino acids. The chain's CDR3 is CAWTPGRGTSEQYF. The CDR3 DNA follows: TGTGCCTGGACCCCTGGACGGGGGACTTCGGAGCAGTACTTC. Together with reference TRBV30 and TRBJ2-7, the CDR3 gives the full variable domain: SQTIHQWPATLVQPVGSPLSLECTVEGTSNPNLYWYRQAAGRGLQLLFYSVGIGQISSEVPQNLSASRPQDRQFILSSKKLLLSDSGFYLCAWTPGRGTSEQYFGPGTRLTVT.

This sequence joins TRBV7-9 and TRBJ2-2; D is unresolved. In germline, CDR1 is SEHNR, CDR2 FQNEAQ (reference sequence). This CDR3 has 15 residues. V was shortened by 0 bases and J by 2 bases, with 7 bases between the two germline ends. The CDR3 DNA reads as TGTGCCAGCAGCTTAGCGCGCCCTAACACCGGGGAGCTGTTTTTT. It yields the protein CASSLARPNTGELFF.

This clone was observed once. DNA for the CDR3: TGTGCCAGCAGCCGTGCCGGGACAGGGGGCAATCAGCCCCAGCATTTT. Its translation: CASSRAGTGGNQPQHF. V gene TRBV28 combines with J gene TRBJ1-5; TRBD1 agrees at 10 bases. Germline V lookup: CDR1 MDHEN, CDR2 SYDVKM. The CDR3 covers 16 residues. J gave up 2 bases and V 6 bases, and 7 bases lay outside the gene matches.

The chain is built from TRBV28 and TRBJ2-7; 7 bases fit TRBD2. Per the germline V gene, CDR1 is MDHEN and CDR2 is SYDVKM. V was pared by 2 bases and J by 3 bases, with 4 bases of the junction left unmatched. The CDR3 consists of 14 residues. CDR3 in amino acids: CASSLAGVVYEQYF. The CDR3 bases are TGTGCCAGCAGTTTAGCGGGAGTAGTCTACGAGCAGTACTTC. Full variable domain (outside the CDR3, taken from reference TRBV28 and TRBJ2-7): DVKVTQSSRYLVKRTGEKVFLECVQDMDHENMFWYRQDPGLGLRLIYFSYDVKMKEKGDIPEGYSVSREKKERFSLILESASTNQTSMYLCASSLAGVVYEQYFGPGTRLTVT.

As regards this clone: This CDR3 is also generated by other DNA sequences in the sample. The chain has TRBV5-1 and TRBJ2-3; 9 bases match TRBD1. J lost 5 bases, V lost 4 bases, and 5 bases had no gene match. The length of the CDR3 is 14 residues. Germline V gene data show CDR1 as SGHRS and CDR2 as YFSETQ. DNA of the CDR3: TGCGCCAGCAGCCCGGGACAGGGAGGAGATACGCAGTATTTT. It yields the protein CASSPGQGGDTQYF.

V and J are TRBV19 and TRBJ2-1, with D tentatively TRBD2 (6 bases). The CDR3 is made up of 16 amino acids. CDR1 and CDR2 (germline): LNHDA, SQIVND (reference sequence). Trimming pared 7 bases from V and 2 bases from J, leaving 18 bases between. The CDR3 spells CASTRVAGTTYNEQFF. The CDR3 DNA reads TGTGCCAGTACCAGAGTGGCGGGAACGACCTACAATGAGCAGTTCTTC.

The chain carries TRBV6-1 and TRBJ2-7; the match to TRBD2 covers 7 bases. The V gene's germline CDR1 is MNHNS and CDR2 SASEGT. Trimming cost V 8 bases and J 3 bases; bases outside gene matches: 4. This CDR3 spans 12 amino acids. In DNA form, the CDR3 reads TGTGCCAGCGGGACTACTCACTACGAGCAGTACTTC. Protein product: CASGTTHYEQYF.

The V and J genes are TRBV7-9 and TRBJ2-7; D perhaps matches TRBD2 (6 bases). Germline CDR1 is SEHNR and CDR2 is FQNEAQ (reference sequence). V lost 5 bases and J 3 bases, leaving 11 bases between the germline ends. This CDR3 is built from 13 residues. CDR3 region: CASSPQTSYEQYF. CDR3 nucleotide sequence: TGTGCCAGCAGCCCGCAGACTAGCTACGAGCAGTACTTC. Full variable domain (rest looked up from reference TRBV7-9 and TRBJ2-7): DTGVSQNPRHKITKRGQNVTFRCDPISEHNRLYWYRQTLGQGPEFLTYFQNEAQLEKSRLLSDRFSAERPKGSFSTLEIQRTEQGDSAMYLCASSPQTSYEQYFGPGTRLTVT.

The chain is built from TRBV5-6 and TRBJ1-5; D call uncertain. Germline V gene data show CDR1 as SGHDT and CDR2 as YYEEEE. This CDR3 has 14 residues. Trimming cost V 2 bases and J 4 bases, with 10 bases left between them. The CDR3 DNA reads as TGTGCCAGCAGCTTTTGGGAGGCTAATCAGCCCCAGCATTTT. Protein product: CASSFWEANQPQHF.

J is TRBJ2-2 and V is TRBV27, with D unresolved. Germline CDR1 and CDR2: MNHEY and SMNVEV (reference sequence). This CDR3 is built from 16 residues. The V end was cut by 5 bases, the J end by 4 bases, with 17 bases between. In DNA form, the CDR3 reads TGTGCCAGCAGTCCCCCCCGTTCGCGCGTCACCGGGGAGCTGTTTTTT. It yields the protein CASSPPRSRVTGELFF.